This T cell receptor beta chain was sequenced for a study of blood T cell repertoires in COVID-19. The ends were cut back, 3 bases at V and 2 bases at J, with 11 bases in the middle. The CDR3 is 15 amino acids. Looked up from germline, CDR1 is MNHNS and CDR2 is SASEGT. Original methodology: From reference gene primer amplification, estimates of nucleated cell counts were derived. This table comes from immunoSEQ multiplex PCR, and its TCRdb copy is limited to in-frame clones, with some not included. That table is the source of V, J and clone size, and D and trimming were worked out from the DNA. The table lists approximately 300,000 clones, approximately 84% of them singletons.

The receptor's source is a person aged 65 to 85 with COVID-19, enrolled during active disease. Material for sequencing was peripheral blood. The chain has TRBV6-1 and TRBJ1-3; tentatively, D is TRBD1 (6 bases). The CDR3 DNA reads as TGTGCCAGCAGTGAGAACAGGGCTCCTGGAAACACCATATATTTT. As protein: CASSENRAPGNTIYF.